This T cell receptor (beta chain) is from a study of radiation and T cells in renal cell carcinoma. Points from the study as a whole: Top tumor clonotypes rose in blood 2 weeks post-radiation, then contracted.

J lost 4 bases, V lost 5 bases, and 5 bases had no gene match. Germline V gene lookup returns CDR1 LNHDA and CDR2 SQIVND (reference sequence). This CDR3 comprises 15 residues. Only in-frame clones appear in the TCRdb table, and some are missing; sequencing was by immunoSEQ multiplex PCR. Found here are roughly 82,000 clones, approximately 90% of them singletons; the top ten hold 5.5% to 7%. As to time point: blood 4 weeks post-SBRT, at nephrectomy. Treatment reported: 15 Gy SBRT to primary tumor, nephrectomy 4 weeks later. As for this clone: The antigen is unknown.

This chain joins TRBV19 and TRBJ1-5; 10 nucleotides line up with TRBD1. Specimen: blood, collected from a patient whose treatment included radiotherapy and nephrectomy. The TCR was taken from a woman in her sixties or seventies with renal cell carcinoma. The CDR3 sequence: CASSPGTGVNQPQHF. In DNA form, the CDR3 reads TGTGCCAGTAGTCCCGGGACAGGGGTTAATCAGCCCCAGCATTTT. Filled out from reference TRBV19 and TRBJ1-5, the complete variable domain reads DGGITQSPKYLFRKEGQNVTLSCEQNLNHDAMYWYRQDPGQGLRLIYYSQIVNDFQKGDIAEGYSVSREKKESFPLTVTSAQKNPTAFYLCASSPGTGVNQPQHFGDGTRLSIL.